This paragraph reports one TCR beta chain. The data were obtained in a study of blood T cell repertoires in COVID-19. Trimming shortened V by 0 bases and J by 7 bases, and 12 bases separated the two germline ends. The germline V gene encodes CDR1 LGHNA and CDR2 YNFKEQ. The CDR3 has 14 amino acids. Profiled with immunoSEQ multiplex PCR; TCRdb holds only in-frame clones, not every one. The sample carries under 450,000 clones, approximately 90% recorded once. The chain has TRBV4-2 and TRBJ1-2; a weak D match, TRBD1 (6 bases). Source material: peripheral blood. The sequence was collected from a woman in her thirties or forties with COVID-19, enrolled during active disease. The CDR3 region has the DNA TGTGCCAGCAGCCAAGAAGGGTCAGGGGTTGGCTACACCTTC. This codes for CASSQEGSGVGYTF.